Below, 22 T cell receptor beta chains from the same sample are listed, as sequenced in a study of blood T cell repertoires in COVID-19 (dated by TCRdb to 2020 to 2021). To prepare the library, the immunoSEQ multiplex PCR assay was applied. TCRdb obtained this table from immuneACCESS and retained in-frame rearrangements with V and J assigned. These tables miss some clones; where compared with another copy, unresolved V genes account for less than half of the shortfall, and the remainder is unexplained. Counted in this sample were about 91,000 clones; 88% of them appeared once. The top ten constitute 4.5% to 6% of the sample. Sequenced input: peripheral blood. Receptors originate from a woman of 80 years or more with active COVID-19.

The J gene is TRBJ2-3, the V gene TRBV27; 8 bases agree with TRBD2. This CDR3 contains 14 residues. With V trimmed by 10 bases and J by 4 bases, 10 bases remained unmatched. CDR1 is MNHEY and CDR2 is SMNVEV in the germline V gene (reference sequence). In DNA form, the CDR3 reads TGTGCCACCGAAAGCGGGAGAGGCGCAGATACGCAGTATTTT. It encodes CATESGRGADTQYF.

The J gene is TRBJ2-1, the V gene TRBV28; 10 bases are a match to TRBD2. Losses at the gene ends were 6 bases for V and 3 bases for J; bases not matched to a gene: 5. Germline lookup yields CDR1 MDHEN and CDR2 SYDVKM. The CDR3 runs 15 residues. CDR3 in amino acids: CASSHIAGGYNEQFF. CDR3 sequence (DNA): TGTGCCAGCAGCCATATAGCGGGGGGCTACAATGAGCAGTTCTTC. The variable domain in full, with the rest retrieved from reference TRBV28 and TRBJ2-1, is DVKVTQSSRYLVKRTGEKVFLECVQDMDHENMFWYRQDPGLGLRLIYFSYDVKMKEKGDIPEGYSVSREKKERFSLILESASTNQTSMYLCASSHIAGGYNEQFFGPGTRLTVL.

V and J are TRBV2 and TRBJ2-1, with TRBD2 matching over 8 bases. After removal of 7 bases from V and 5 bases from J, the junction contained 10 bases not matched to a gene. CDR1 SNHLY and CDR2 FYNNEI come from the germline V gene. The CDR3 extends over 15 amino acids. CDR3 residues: CASTAAGAGDNEQFF. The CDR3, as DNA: TGTGCCAGCACCGCAGCGGGGGCGGGAGACAATGAGCAGTTCTTC.

The CDR3: CASSSGLAGGENNEQFF. CDR3 sequence (DNA): TGTGCCAGCAGTTCTGGACTAGCGGGAGGGGAAAACAATGAGCAGTTCTTC. The genes are TRBV27 and TRBJ2-1, with 15 bases that match TRBD2. CDR1 and CDR2 (germline): MNHEY, SMNVEV (reference sequence). The CDR3 consists of 17 residues. J was trimmed by 5 bases and V by 4 bases; bases with no gene match: 6.

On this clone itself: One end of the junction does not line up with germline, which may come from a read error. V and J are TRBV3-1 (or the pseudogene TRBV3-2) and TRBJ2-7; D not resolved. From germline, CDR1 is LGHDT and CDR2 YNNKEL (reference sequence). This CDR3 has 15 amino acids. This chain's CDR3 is CASSQEPALNYEQYF. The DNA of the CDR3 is TGTGCCAGCAGTCAAGAACCCGCACTAAACTACGAGCAGTACTTC.

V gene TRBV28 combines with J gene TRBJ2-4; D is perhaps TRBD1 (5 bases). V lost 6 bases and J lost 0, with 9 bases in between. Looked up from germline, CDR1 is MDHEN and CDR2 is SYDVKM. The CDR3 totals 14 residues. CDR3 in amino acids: CASRDTLAKNIQYF. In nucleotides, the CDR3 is TGTGCCAGCAGGGACACCCTAGCCAAAAACATTCAGTACTTC.

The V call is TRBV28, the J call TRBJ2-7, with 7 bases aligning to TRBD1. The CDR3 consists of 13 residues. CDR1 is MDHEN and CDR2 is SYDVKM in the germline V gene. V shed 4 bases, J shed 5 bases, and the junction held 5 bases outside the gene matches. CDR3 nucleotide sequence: TGTGCCAGCAGTTACGGGACAGACGACGAGCAGTACTTC. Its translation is CASSYGTDDEQYF.

CDR3 loop: CASSSPRDSLKGYEKLFF. The DNA of the CDR3 is TGTGCCAGCAGTTCTCCACGGGACAGCCTCAAAGGTTATGAAAAACTGTTTTTT. The chain carries TRBV28 and TRBJ1-4; the match to TRBD1 covers 7 bases. V shed 4 bases and J 6 bases; nucleotides not matched to a gene: 17. The germline V gene encodes CDR1 MDHEN and CDR2 SYDVKM. The CDR3 runs 18 residues.

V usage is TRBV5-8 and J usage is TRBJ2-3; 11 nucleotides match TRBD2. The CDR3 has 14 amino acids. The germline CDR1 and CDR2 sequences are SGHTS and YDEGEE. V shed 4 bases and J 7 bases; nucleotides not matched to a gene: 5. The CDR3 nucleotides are TGTGCCAGCAGCACGACTAGCGGGACTAATACGCAGTATTTT. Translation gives CASSTTSGTNTQYF.

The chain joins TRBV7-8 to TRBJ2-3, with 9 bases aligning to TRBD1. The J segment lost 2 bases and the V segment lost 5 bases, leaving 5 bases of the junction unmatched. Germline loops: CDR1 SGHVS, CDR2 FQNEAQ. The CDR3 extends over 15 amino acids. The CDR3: CASSGRDRDTDTQYF. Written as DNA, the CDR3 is TGTGCCAGCAGCGGCCGGGACAGGGACACAGATACGCAGTATTTT. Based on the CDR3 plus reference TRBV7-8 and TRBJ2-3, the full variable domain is GAGVSQSPRYKVAKRGQDVALRCDPISGHVSLFWYQQALGQGPEFLTYFQNEAQLDKSGLPSDRFFAERPEGSVSTLKIQRTQQEDSAVYLCASSGRDRDTDTQYFGPGTRLTVL.

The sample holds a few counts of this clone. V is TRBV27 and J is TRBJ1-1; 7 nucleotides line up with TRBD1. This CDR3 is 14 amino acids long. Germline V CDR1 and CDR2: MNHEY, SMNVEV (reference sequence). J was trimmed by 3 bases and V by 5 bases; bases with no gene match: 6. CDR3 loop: CASSTQTGDTEAFF. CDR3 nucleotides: TGTGCCAGCAGTACACAAACAGGGGACACTGAAGCTTTCTTT.

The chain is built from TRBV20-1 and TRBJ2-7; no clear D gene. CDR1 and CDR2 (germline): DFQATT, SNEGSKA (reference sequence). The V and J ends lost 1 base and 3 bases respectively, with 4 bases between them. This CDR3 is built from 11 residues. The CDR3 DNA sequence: TGCAGTGCTAGAGTTCTCTACGAGCAGTACTTC. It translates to CSARVLYEQYF.

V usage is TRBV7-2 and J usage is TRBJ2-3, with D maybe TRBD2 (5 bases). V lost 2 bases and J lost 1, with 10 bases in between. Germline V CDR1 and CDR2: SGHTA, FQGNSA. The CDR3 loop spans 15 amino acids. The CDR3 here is CASSLRRVGTDTQYF. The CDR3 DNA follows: TGTGCCAGCAGCTTAAGGCGGGTCGGCACAGATACGCAGTATTTT.

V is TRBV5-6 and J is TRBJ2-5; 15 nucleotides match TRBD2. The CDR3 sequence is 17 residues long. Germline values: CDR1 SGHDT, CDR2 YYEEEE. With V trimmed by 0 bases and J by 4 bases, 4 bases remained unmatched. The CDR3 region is CASSLAGLAGGGETQYF. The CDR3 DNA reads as TGTGCCAGCAGCTTGGCCGGACTAGCGGGAGGGGGAGAGACCCAGTACTTC.

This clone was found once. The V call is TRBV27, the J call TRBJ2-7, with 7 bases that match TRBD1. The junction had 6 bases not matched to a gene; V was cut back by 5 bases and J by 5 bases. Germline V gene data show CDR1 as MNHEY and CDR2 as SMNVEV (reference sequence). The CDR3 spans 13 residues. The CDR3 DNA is TGTGCCAGCAGTGGGACAGCGCCGCACGAGCAGTACTTC. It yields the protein CASSGTAPHEQYF.

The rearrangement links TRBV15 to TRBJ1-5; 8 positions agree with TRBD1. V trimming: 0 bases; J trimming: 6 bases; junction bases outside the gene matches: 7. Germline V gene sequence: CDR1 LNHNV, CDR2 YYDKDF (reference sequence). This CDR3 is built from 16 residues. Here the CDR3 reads CATSRELGTGGQPQHF. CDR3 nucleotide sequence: TGTGCCACCAGCAGAGAACTCGGGACAGGCGGTCAGCCCCAGCATTTT.

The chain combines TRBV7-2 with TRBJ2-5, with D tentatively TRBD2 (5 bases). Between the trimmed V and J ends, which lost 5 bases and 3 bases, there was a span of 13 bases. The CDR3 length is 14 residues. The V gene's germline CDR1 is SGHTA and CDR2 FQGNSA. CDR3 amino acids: CASSRRWREETQYF. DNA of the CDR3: TGTGCCAGCAGCCGGAGGTGGCGGGAAGAGACCCAGTACTTC.

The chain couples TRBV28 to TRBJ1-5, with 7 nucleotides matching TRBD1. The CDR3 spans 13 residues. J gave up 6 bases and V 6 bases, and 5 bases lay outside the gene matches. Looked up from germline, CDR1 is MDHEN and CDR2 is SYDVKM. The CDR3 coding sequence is TGTGCCAGCAGCAGGGGGTGGAGTCAGCCCCAGCATTTT. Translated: CASSRGWSQPQHF. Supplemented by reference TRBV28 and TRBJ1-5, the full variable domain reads DVKVTQSSRYLVKRTGEKVFLECVQDMDHENMFWYRQDPGLGLRLIYFSYDVKMKEKGDIPEGYSVSREKKERFSLILESASTNQTSMYLCASSRGWSQPQHFGDGTRLSIL.

The CDR3 DNA is TGTGCCAGCAACGCAGGACTAGCGGGAGATATGGAGCAGTACTTC. Protein sequence: CASNAGLAGDMEQYF. J is TRBJ2-7 and V is TRBV7-2; 13 bases agree with TRBD2. V lost 7 bases and J lost 7; bases outside the gene matches: 10. CDR1 and CDR2 from the germline V gene are SGHTA and FQGNSA. There are 15 residues in the CDR3.

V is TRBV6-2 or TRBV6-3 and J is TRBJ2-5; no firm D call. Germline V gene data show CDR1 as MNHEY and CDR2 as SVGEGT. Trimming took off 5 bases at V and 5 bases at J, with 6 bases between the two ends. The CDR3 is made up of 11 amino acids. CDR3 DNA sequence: TGTGCCAGCAGTGAGAGGGAGACCCAGTACTTC. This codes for CASSERETQYF.

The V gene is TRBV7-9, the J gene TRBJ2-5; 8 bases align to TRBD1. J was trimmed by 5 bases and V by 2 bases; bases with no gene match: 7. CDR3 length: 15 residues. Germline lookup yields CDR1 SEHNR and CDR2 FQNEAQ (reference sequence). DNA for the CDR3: TGTGCCAGCAGCTTAACAGGACAGGGCGGCGAGACCCAGTACTTC. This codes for CASSLTGQGGETQYF.

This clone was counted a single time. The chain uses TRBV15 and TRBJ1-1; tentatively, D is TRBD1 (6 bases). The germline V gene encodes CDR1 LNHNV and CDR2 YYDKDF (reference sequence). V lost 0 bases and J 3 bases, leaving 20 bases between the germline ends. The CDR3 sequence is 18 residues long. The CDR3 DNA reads TGTGCCACCAGCAGAGACTCTGGGCACACAGGGCGTGACACTGAAGCTTTCTTT. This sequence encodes CATSRDSGHTGRDTEAFF.